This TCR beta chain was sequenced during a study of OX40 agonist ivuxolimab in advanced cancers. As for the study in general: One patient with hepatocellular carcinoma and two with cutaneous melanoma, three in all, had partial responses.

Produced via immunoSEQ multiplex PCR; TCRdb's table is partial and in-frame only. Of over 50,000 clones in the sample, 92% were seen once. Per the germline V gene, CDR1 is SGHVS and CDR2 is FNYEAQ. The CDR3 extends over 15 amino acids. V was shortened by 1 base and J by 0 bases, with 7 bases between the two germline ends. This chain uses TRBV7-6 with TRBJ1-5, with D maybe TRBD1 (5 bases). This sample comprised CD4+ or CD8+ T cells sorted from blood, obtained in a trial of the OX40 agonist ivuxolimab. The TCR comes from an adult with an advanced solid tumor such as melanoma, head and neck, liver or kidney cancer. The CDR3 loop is CASSLVGGSNQPQHF. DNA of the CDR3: TGTGCCAGCAGCTTAGTGGGGGGTAGCAATCAGCCCCAGCATTTT.